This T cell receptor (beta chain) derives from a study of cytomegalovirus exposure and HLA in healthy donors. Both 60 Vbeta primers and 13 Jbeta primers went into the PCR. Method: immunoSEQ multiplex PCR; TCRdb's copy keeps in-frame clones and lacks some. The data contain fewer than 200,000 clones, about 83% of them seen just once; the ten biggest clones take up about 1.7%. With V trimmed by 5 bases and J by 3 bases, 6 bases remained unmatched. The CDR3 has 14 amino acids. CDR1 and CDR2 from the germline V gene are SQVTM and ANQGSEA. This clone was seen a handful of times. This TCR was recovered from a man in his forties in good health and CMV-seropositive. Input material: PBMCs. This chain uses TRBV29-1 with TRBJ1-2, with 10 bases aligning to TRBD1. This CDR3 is CSVPWGTGDYGYTF. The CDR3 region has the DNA TGCAGCGTTCCCTGGGGGACAGGGGACTATGGCTACACCTTC.